This record concerns one TCR beta chain sequence. Its antigen remains unidentified. Reverse transcribing all isolated RNA meant expressed TCRB transcripts were sequenced. Libraries were prepared by immunoSEQ multiplex PCR; TCRdb keeps only in-frame clonotypes and omits some of them. Among some 660,000 clones listed, over 11% were seen once. One heparinised blood draw averaging roughly 120 mL was given by each donor. This specimen comes from a study of beta chain features in type 1 diabetes. Study background: Cell yields, gender and age were comparable in patients and healthy donors. Study-level points and caveats: Naive, central memory and Treg TCRB repertoires appeared more alike in patients than in healthy donors. Patients with Type 1 diabetes showed moderately but significantly shorter TCRB CDR3s in all four CD4+ subsets.

Per the germline V gene, CDR1 is GTSNPN and CDR2 is SVGIG (reference sequence). With 5 bases removed from V and 8 bases from J, the gap between germline ends came to 20 bases. The CDR3 consists of 14 residues. The receptor was derived from a man between 18 and 35 years old with type 1 diabetes. The chain carries TRBV30 and TRBJ2-3, with D hard to call. Sequenced material: naive CD4+ T cells from blood. This chain's CDR3 is CAWAPGPASATQYF. CDR3 in DNA: TGTGCCTGGGCCCCTGGGCCCGCCTCAGCTACGCAGTATTTT.